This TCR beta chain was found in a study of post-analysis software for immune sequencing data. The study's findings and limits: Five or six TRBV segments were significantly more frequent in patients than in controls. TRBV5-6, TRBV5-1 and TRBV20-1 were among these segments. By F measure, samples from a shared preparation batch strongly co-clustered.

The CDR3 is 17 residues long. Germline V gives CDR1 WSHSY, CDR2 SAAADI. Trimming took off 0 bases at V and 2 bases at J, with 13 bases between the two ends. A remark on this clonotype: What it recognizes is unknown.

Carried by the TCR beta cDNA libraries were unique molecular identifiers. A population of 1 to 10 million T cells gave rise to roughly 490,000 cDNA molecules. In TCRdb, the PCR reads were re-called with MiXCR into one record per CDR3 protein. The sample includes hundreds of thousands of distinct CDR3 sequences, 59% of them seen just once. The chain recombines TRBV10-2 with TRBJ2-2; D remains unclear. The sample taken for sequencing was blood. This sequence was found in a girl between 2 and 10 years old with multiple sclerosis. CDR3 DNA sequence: TGCGCCAGCAGTGAGTCTGACAAGGGCCCCAACACCGGGGAGCTGTTTTTT. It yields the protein CASSESDKGPNTGELFF.